A selection of T cell receptor beta chains follows, all from one sample in a study of shared clonotypes between healthy human individuals. Sequenced by immunoSEQ multiplex PCR; TCRdb stores in-frame clones only, minus some. Among millions of clones, about 95% were seen once, and the ten largest hold around 0.13%. The sequencing input was naive CD4+ T cells sorted from blood. These receptors all come from a young man in good health. The CDR3 runs from the conserved cysteine through the conserved F or W. Each record gives: CDR3 DNA, CDR3 protein, clone size, J gene, D gene, V gene. The D gene is left open where the match is weak. Not all rows give a size; the values are once, few, many and, for expanded clones, a class.

CDR3nt: TGCAGCGTAGCCGGGACAGGGCAAACCTACAATGAGCAGTTCTTC
CDR3aa: CSVAGTGQTYNEQFF
abundance: once
j_gene: TRBJ2-1
d_gene: TRBD1
v_gene: TRBV29-1

CDR3nt: TGCGCCAGCAGCATCCGGACAGGGAGGACAGATACGCAGTATTTT
CDR3aa: CASSIRTGRTDTQYF
abundance: NA
j_gene: TRBJ2-3
d_gene: TRBD1
v_gene: TRBV5-1

CDR3nt: TGTGCCAGTAGTATAGATTCGGCACAGAACACTGAAGCTTTCTTT
CDR3aa: CASSIDSAQNTEAFF
abundance: NA
j_gene: TRBJ1-1
d_gene: NA
v_gene: TRBV19

CDR3nt: TGTGCCAGCAGCTTGGCCGGACTAAGACCAAACTTC
CDR3aa: CASSLAGLRPNF
abundance: NA
j_gene: TRBJ2-7
d_gene: NA
v_gene: TRBV5-6

CDR3nt: TGTGCCAGCAGCCCTACAGGACTCTCTGGGGCCAACGTCCTGACTTTC
CDR3aa: CASSPTGLSGANVLTF
abundance: NA
j_gene: TRBJ2-6
d_gene: NA
v_gene: TRBV7-3

CDR3nt: TGCGCCTCAGACCCCCGTACCTTCGACAGGGTGGGGACCTATGGCTACACCTTC
CDR3aa: CASDPRTFDRVGTYGYTF
abundance: NA
j_gene: TRBJ1-2
d_gene: TRBD1
v_gene: TRBV10-2

CDR3nt: TGTGCCAGCAGTGGACCACGGACAGGGGGCACTGAAGCTTTCTTT
CDR3aa: CASSGPRTGGTEAFF
abundance: NA
j_gene: TRBJ1-1
d_gene: TRBD1
v_gene: TRBV6-1

CDR3nt: TGTGCCAGCAGTGAACTAGCGGGAGGTCGAACCTACGAGCAGTACTTC
CDR3aa: CASSELAGGRTYEQYF
abundance: NA
j_gene: TRBJ2-7
d_gene: TRBD2
v_gene: TRBV6-1

CDR3nt: TGTGCCAGCAGTTACTTGTCCGAGCAGTACTTC
CDR3aa: CASSYLSEQYF
abundance: NA
j_gene: TRBJ2-7
d_gene: NA
v_gene: TRBV6-5

CDR3nt: TGTGCCAGCAGCTTAGCGGGGGCTAGCGGGAGCGCCTCCAGCACAGATACGCAGTATTTT
CDR3aa: CASSLAGASGSASSTDTQYF
abundance: NA
j_gene: TRBJ2-3
d_gene: TRBD2
v_gene: TRBV7-6

CDR3nt: TGTGCCAGCAGGCCCGGGACAGGGAGGAATAATTCACCCCTCCACTTT
CDR3aa: CASRPGTGRNNSPLHF
abundance: once
j_gene: TRBJ1-6
d_gene: TRBD1
v_gene: TRBV28

CDR3nt: TGTGCCAGCAAATCGGGGGCGCCGGGCCAAGAGACCCAGTACTTC
CDR3aa: CASKSGAPGQETQYF
abundance: once
j_gene: TRBJ2-5
d_gene: NA
v_gene: TRBV2

CDR3nt: TGTGCCAGCTCACCACCGAATGATAGGGAAAAACTGTTTTTT
CDR3aa: CASSPPNDREKLFF
abundance: once
j_gene: TRBJ1-4
d_gene: NA
v_gene: TRBV18

CDR3nt: TGTGCCAGCAGCTTCGGGGACAGGGCTGGGGCCAACGTCCTGACTTTC
CDR3aa: CASSFGDRAGANVLTF
abundance: NA
j_gene: TRBJ2-6
d_gene: TRBD1
v_gene: TRBV5-6

CDR3nt: TGTGCCAGCAGCTCTAGATACACCGGGGAGCTGTTTTTT
CDR3aa: CASSSRYTGELFF
abundance: NA
j_gene: TRBJ2-2
d_gene: NA
v_gene: TRBV11-2

CDR3nt: TGTGCCAGCAGCTCTCCGCCCAATGAGCAGTTCTTC
CDR3aa: CASSSPPNEQFF
abundance: NA
j_gene: TRBJ2-1
d_gene: NA
v_gene: TRBV7-3

CDR3nt: TGTGCCATCAGTGAATGGTTGGGGGCCTACGAGCAGTACTTC
CDR3aa: CAISEWLGAYEQYF
abundance: NA
j_gene: TRBJ2-7
d_gene: NA
v_gene: TRBV10-3

CDR3nt: TGTGCCAGCAGTGAACAGGGAGGTTCACCCCTCCACTTT
CDR3aa: CASSEQGGSPLHF
abundance: NA
j_gene: TRBJ1-6
d_gene: NA
v_gene: TRBV6-1

CDR3nt: TGTGCCAGCAGCTCGCAGGGGGGCGGCTCCTACAATGAGCAGTTCTTC
CDR3aa: CASSSQGGGSYNEQFF
abundance: NA
j_gene: TRBJ2-1
d_gene: NA
v_gene: TRBV5-6

CDR3nt: TGTGCCGCCCCCGACAGTACCCTAGGCAATCAGCCCCAGCATTTT
CDR3aa: CAAPDSTLGNQPQHF
abundance: NA
j_gene: TRBJ1-5
d_gene: NA
v_gene: TRBV25-1

CDR3nt: TGTGCCTTAGTGACAGGGGACACTGAAGCTTTCTTT
CDR3aa: CALVTGDTEAFF
abundance: NA
j_gene: TRBJ1-1
d_gene: TRBD1
v_gene: TRBV30

CDR3nt: TGTGCCAGCAGCTTCCAGACCTACGAGCAGTACTTC
CDR3aa: CASSFQTYEQYF
abundance: NA
j_gene: TRBJ2-7
d_gene: NA
v_gene: TRBV5-4

CDR3nt: TGTGCCAGCAGCTTCTCGACAGGGGAAGAGACCCAGTACTTC
CDR3aa: CASSFSTGEETQYF
abundance: once
j_gene: TRBJ2-5
d_gene: TRBD1
v_gene: TRBV5-4

CDR3nt: TGTGCCAGCAGCTTAGCCCCTCCCGGGACAGGGGGTCCCTACGAGCAGTACTTC
CDR3aa: CASSLAPPGTGGPYEQYF
abundance: NA
j_gene: TRBJ2-7
d_gene: TRBD1
v_gene: TRBV11-2

CDR3nt: TGTGCCTCCACGGGGACTAGTGGGTTCAATGAGCAGTTCTTC
CDR3aa: CASTGTSGFNEQFF
abundance: NA
j_gene: TRBJ2-1
d_gene: TRBD2
v_gene: TRBV10-3

CDR3nt: TGTGCCTGGAGTGAGGGGAGGGCCTACAATGAGCAGTTCTTC
CDR3aa: CAWSEGRAYNEQFF
abundance: NA
j_gene: TRBJ2-1
d_gene: TRBD2
v_gene: TRBV30

CDR3nt: TGTGCCAGCAGTTTCGGGACTAAGGGGTCAGATACGCAGTATTTT
CDR3aa: CASSFGTKGSDTQYF
abundance: NA
j_gene: TRBJ2-3
d_gene: TRBD2
v_gene: TRBV13

CDR3nt: TGTGCCAGCTCACCATCAATCGGAGGCACGTCTGGAAACACCATATATTTT
CDR3aa: CASSPSIGGTSGNTIYF
abundance: NA
j_gene: TRBJ1-3
d_gene: NA
v_gene: TRBV18

CDR3nt: TGTGCCAGCAGGGCTCAGGGTTCTAATGAAAAACTGTTTTTT
CDR3aa: CASRAQGSNEKLFF
abundance: once
j_gene: TRBJ1-4
d_gene: NA
v_gene: TRBV7-2

CDR3nt: TGTGCCAGCAGCAAAGTGCGTCCGGGACAGGGGGGCGAGCAGTACTTC
CDR3aa: CASSKVRPGQGGEQYF
abundance: once
j_gene: TRBJ2-7
d_gene: NA
v_gene: TRBV21-1

CDR3nt: TGTGCCAGCAGCCGGGACTCTGGGGCCAACGTCCTGACTTTC
CDR3aa: CASSRDSGANVLTF
abundance: NA
j_gene: TRBJ2-6
d_gene: NA
v_gene: TRBV6-5

CDR3nt: TGTGCCAGCAGTGCTGAAAGCGGGAGGTCCAATGAGCAGTTCTTC
CDR3aa: CASSAESGRSNEQFF
abundance: NA
j_gene: TRBJ2-1
d_gene: TRBD2
v_gene: TRBV2

CDR3nt: TGCGCCAGCAGGACTAGCGTAAGCTCCTACAATGAGCAGTTCTTC
CDR3aa: CASRTSVSSYNEQFF
abundance: once
j_gene: TRBJ2-1
d_gene: TRBD2
v_gene: TRBV4-1

CDR3nt: TGTGCCAGCTCACTCGGACCTCACCAGGCTGATGGCTACACCTTC
CDR3aa: CASSLGPHQADGYTF
abundance: NA
j_gene: TRBJ1-2
d_gene: NA
v_gene: TRBV18

CDR3nt: TGTGCCAGCTCAAAGACAAACCAGCCCCAGCATTTT
CDR3aa: CASSKTNQPQHF
abundance: NA
j_gene: TRBJ1-5
d_gene: NA
v_gene: TRBV18

CDR3nt: TGTGCCAGCAGCTTAGCAGATAATTCACCCCTCCACTTT
CDR3aa: CASSLADNSPLHF
abundance: NA
j_gene: TRBJ1-6
d_gene: NA
v_gene: TRBV7-9

CDR3nt: TGTGCCAGCAGCGCAGACGGGGGGTCTGTTGGCTACACCTTC
CDR3aa: CASSADGGSVGYTF
abundance: NA
j_gene: TRBJ1-2
d_gene: NA
v_gene: TRBV5-8

CDR3nt: TGTGCCAGTAGTATACCCGGACAGGGCTATGGCTACACCTTC
CDR3aa: CASSIPGQGYGYTF
abundance: NA
j_gene: TRBJ1-2
d_gene: TRBD1
v_gene: TRBV19

CDR3nt: TGTGCCAGCAGCCTAGCCGGAGTATGGGGCTACACCTTC
CDR3aa: CASSLAGVWGYTF
abundance: NA
j_gene: TRBJ1-2
d_gene: NA
v_gene: TRBV7-9

CDR3nt: TGTGCCTGGAGGGCAAAAGGGGGGCCTACTCGGCCCCAGCATTTT
CDR3aa: CAWRAKGGPTRPQHF
abundance: NA
j_gene: TRBJ1-5
d_gene: NA
v_gene: TRBV30

CDR3nt: TGCGCCAGCAGCTTGAGGGTTTCGGGGTCCTACGAGCAGTACTTC
CDR3aa: CASSLRVSGSYEQYF
abundance: NA
j_gene: TRBJ2-7
d_gene: NA
v_gene: TRBV5-1